Listed below are T cell receptor beta chains from one sample, sequenced in a study of blood T cell repertoires in COVID-19. TCRdb keeps only in-frame clones here, not all; method: immunoSEQ multiplex PCR. The table has about 400,000 clones, around 84% seen once. The specimen was peripheral blood. The receptors were sampled from a human donor in a cohort sampled during active COVID-19. The CDR3 runs from the conserved cysteine through the conserved F or W. The D gene is left open where the match is weak. Part of the rows lack a size; the others show once, few, many or a class for expanded clones.

TRBJ1-2,few,.,TRBV7-9,CASSSSSGGWLDGYTF,TGTGCCAGCAGCTCATCTTCGGGGGGCTGGCTGGATGGCTACACCTTC
TRBJ2-1,.,.,TRBV6-1,CASSDSNEQFF,TGTGCCAGCAGTGATAGCAATGAGCAGTTCTTC
TRBJ2-3,.,.,TRBV19,CASRLSGRSTDTQYF,TGTGCCAGTAGGCTAAGCGGGCGGAGCACAGATACGCAGTATTTT
TRBJ1-3,.,.,TRBV18,CASSIGRDVSGNTIYF,TGTGCCAGCTCGATAGGACGGGATGTCTCTGGAAACACCATATATTTT
TRBJ1-4,.,.,TRBV5-1,CASSSGGQTYEKLFF,TGCGCCAGCAGCTCTGGAGGGCAAACCTATGAAAAACTGTTTTTT
TRBJ1-4,once,TRBD1,TRBV5-6,CASSYTGGLEKLFF,TGTGCCAGCAGCTATACAGGGGGCCTTGAAAAACTGTTTTTT
TRBJ2-1,.,.,TRBV7-2,CASSLVGGRNEQFF,TGTGCCAGCAGCTTAGTTGGGGGGAGGAATGAGCAGTTCTTC
TRBJ1-6,once,TRBD1,TRBV6-1,CASSPGQGDNSPLHF,TGTGCCAGCAGTCCCGGACAGGGCGATAATTCACCCCTCCACTTT
TRBJ1-4,.,.,TRBV19,CASGSGVWEKLFF,TGTGCCAGTGGGTCGGGGGTTTGGGAAAAACTGTTTTTT
TRBJ2-1,.,.,TRBV5-1,CASSLASKEGGVYNEQFF,TGCGCCAGCAGCTTGGCGAGTAAGGAGGGCGGGGTTTACAATGAGCAGTTCTTC
TRBJ1-2,.,.,TRBV11-2,CASSWGDYGYTF,TGTGCCAGCAGCTGGGGGGACTATGGCTACACCTTC
TRBJ2-3,.,.,TRBV6-4,CASSPTGSTDTQYF,TGTGCCAGCAGTCCTACAGGGTCCACAGATACGCAGTATTTT
TRBJ2-6,.,.,TRBV4-1,CASSGRRGSGANVLTF,TGCGCCAGCAGTGGCCGACGGGGCTCTGGGGCCAACGTCCTGACTTTC
TRBJ2-3,.,TRBD1,TRBV18,CASSPRTGATDTQYF,TGTGCCAGCTCACCACGGACAGGGGCCACAGATACGCAGTATTTT
TRBJ2-7,once,.,TRBV28,CASSLRTEFTYEQYF,TGTGCCAGCAGTTTACGAACAGAATTCACCTACGAGCAGTACTTC
TRBJ1-3,.,.,TRBV9,CASSVAGTGNTIYF,TGTGCCAGCAGCGTAGCAGGGACTGGAAACACCATATATTTT
TRBJ2-1,.,.,TRBV5-1,CASSLSTEGLGEQFF,TGCGCCAGCAGCTTGAGTACGGAGGGCCTGGGTGAGCAGTTCTTC
TRBJ2-7,.,.,TRBV11-1,CASSLGSSYEQYF,TGTGCCAGCAGCTTAGGTAGCAGCTACGAGCAGTACTTC
TRBJ1-2,.,TRBD1,TRBV6-5,CASRTGTGDNYGYTF,TGTGCCAGCAGGACGGGGACAGGGGATAACTATGGCTACACCTTC
TRBJ2-7,.,.,TRBV5-1,CASRMDGQRYEQYF,TGCGCCAGCAGAATGGACGGCCAGCGGTACGAGCAGTACTTC
TRBJ2-5,.,.,TRBV7-2,CASTTSNSWETQYF,TGTGCCAGCACTACGTCCAACTCGTGGGAGACCCAGTACTTC
TRBJ1-3,.,.,TRBV2,CASSLLINGGNTIYF,TGTGCCAGCAGTTTACTCATTAATGGTGGAAACACCATATATTTT
TRBJ1-1,few,.,TRBV19,CASSIAQQGPHTEAFF,TGTGCCAGTAGTATAGCCCAACAGGGCCCTCACACTGAAGCTTTCTTT
TRBJ2-1,.,.,TRBV7-6,CASSSPPTENNEQFF,TGTGCCAGCAGCTCCCCACCAACAGAGAACAATGAGCAGTTCTTC
TRBJ1-1,.,TRBD1,TRBV9,CASSARQGVEAFF,TGTGCCAGCAGCGCCCGACAGGGGGTTGAAGCTTTCTTT